The 26 T cell receptor beta chains presented below share a single source sample, sequenced in a study of OX40 agonist ivuxolimab in advanced cancers. Assay used: immunoSEQ multiplex PCR; TCRdb lists only in-frame clones, some missing. The sample shows 55,000 or so clones, around nine tenths of them seen only once. The starting material was CD4+ or CD8+ T cells sorted from blood, obtained in a trial of the OX40 agonist ivuxolimab. Receptor source: an adult with an advanced solid tumor such as melanoma, head and neck, liver or kidney cancer.

The chain uses TRBV7-6 and TRBJ1-1, with D possibly TRBD1 on 5 matching bases. Germline lookup yields CDR1 SGHVS and CDR2 FNYEAQ. The CDR3 is 15 amino acids. Trimming shortened V by 1 base and J by 4 bases, and 13 bases separated the two germline ends. The CDR3 spells CASSLVQGVVTEAFF. CDR3 DNA: TGTGCCAGCAGCTTAGTCCAGGGTGTAGTCACTGAAGCTTTCTTT.

J is TRBJ2-2 and V is TRBV9, with 10 bases that match TRBD2. Germline CDR1 and CDR2: SGDLS and YYNGEE. J lost 6 bases, V lost 0 bases, and 2 bases had no gene match. This CDR3 contains 15 residues. DNA of the CDR3: TGTGCCAGCAGCGTAGCAGCGGGAGGGCCCGGGGAGCTGTTTTTT. Protein: CASSVAAGGPGELFF.

This clone came up once. The chain links TRBV28 to TRBJ2-7; D may be TRBD1 or TRBD2 (5 bases each). The CDR3 loop spans 11 amino acids. With 7 bases removed from V and 7 bases from J, the gap between germline ends came to 11 bases. Germline V gene data show CDR1 as MDHEN and CDR2 as SYDVKM. The CDR3 nucleotides read TGTGCCAGCACCCTAGAGGGGGAGCAGTACTTC. It encodes CASTLEGEQYF.

This chain uses TRBV2 with TRBJ2-1, with 7 nucleotides matching TRBD2. CDR1 is SNHLY, CDR2 FYNNEI, per germline. Germline trimming cut 2 bases from V and 9 bases from J; bases unmatched to any gene: 7. The CDR3 sequence is 14 residues long. The CDR3 protein is CASSESGIGGEQFF. CDR3 nucleotide sequence: TGTGCCAGCAGTGAAAGCGGGATCGGTGGTGAGCAGTTCTTC.

In DNA, the CDR3 is TGTGCCAGCAGCTTTACGCCGCTGGAGCAGTTCTTC. This codes for CASSFTPLEQFF. The rearrangement uses TRBV7-9 and TRBJ2-1; D gene unclear. Germline CDR1 reads SEHNR; CDR2 reads FQNEAQ (reference sequence). V was pared by 3 bases and J by 10 bases, with 10 bases between. The CDR3 contains 12 residues.

The V and J genes are TRBV7-2 and TRBJ2-3; D is ambiguous. The CDR3 loop spans 16 amino acids. The germline CDR1 and CDR2 sequences are SGHTA and FQGNSA. V lost 4 bases and J 1 base, leaving 15 bases between the germline ends. The CDR3 DNA follows: TGTGCCAGCAGCTGGCAGAGCCTTGGGGGCACAGATACGCAGTATTTT. This codes for CASSWQSLGGTDTQYF.

The chain employs TRBV28 and TRBJ1-1, with D perhaps matching TRBD1 (6 bases). Trimming stripped 2 bases from V and 2 bases from J, with 15 bases between. The CDR3 sequence is 16 residues long. The V gene's germline CDR1 is MDHEN and CDR2 SYDVKM. Written as DNA, the CDR3 is TGTGCCAGCAGTTTACCAGGAACAGGGTTCAACACTGAAGCTTTCTTT. Its protein is CASSLPGTGFNTEAFF.

J is TRBJ2-4 and V is TRBV5-1, with TRBD1 identical over 9 bases. Germline CDR1 reads SGHRS; CDR2 reads YFSETQ. Trimming took 4 bases from V and 6 from J; bases not matched to a gene: 11. The CDR3 extends over 16 amino acids. This CDR3 reads CASSREPGTGLNIQYF. CDR3 in DNA: TGCGCCAGCAGCCGAGAGCCCGGGACAGGGTTAAACATTCAGTACTTC.

A word on this clone: A read error may produce the germline difference seen at one junction end. Other DNA variants within this sample encode the same CDR3. The chain employs TRBV5-6 and TRBJ2-3, with 8 nucleotides matching TRBD2. The germline gives CDR1 SGHDT, CDR2 YYEEEE. This CDR3 has 15 residues. CDR3 nucleotides: TGTGCCAGTAGCTGGGGACTAGATAGCACAGATACGCAGTATTTT. The encoded protein is CASSWGLDSTDTQYF.

This chain links TRBV7-9 with TRBJ2-1; 7 bases line up with TRBD2. Germline V gene lookup returns CDR1 SEHNR and CDR2 FQNEAQ (reference sequence). After removal of 3 bases from V and 4 bases from J, the junction contained 12 bases not matched to a gene. CDR3 length: 17 amino acids. The CDR3, as DNA: TGTGCCAGCAGCTTTAAGTCTAGCGGTTTTGGTTACAATGAGCAGTTCTTC. The encoded protein is CASSFKSSGFGYNEQFF.

This clone was recorded only once. The CDR3, as DNA: TGCGCCAGCAGCTTGGGGACGGCGAGGGCTTTTACTTATGGCTACACCTTC. It yields the protein CASSLGTARAFTYGYTF. J is TRBJ1-2 and V is TRBV5-1; D remains ambiguous. CDR1 SGHRS and CDR2 YFSETQ come from the germline V gene. CDR3 length equals 17 residues. Trimming took 0 bases from V and 5 from J, leaving 20 bases between them.

This chain uses TRBV7-2 with TRBJ1-2; 10 nucleotides agree with TRBD1. Trimming removed 5 bases from V and 7 bases from J; junction bases left unmatched: 7. The CDR3 covers 14 residues. Per the germline V gene, CDR1 is SGHTA and CDR2 is FQGNSA. The CDR3 DNA is TGTGCCAGCAGCCGACAGGGGGCAAGAGGTGGCTACACCTTC. The encoded protein is CASSRQGARGGYTF.

The gene calls are TRBV20-1 and TRBJ2-7; D unresolved. The CDR3 is 11 amino acids. V gave up 0 bases and J gave up 6 bases, with 6 bases separating them. Germline V gene sequence: CDR1 DFQATT, CDR2 SNEGSKA (reference sequence). The CDR3 spells CSARDIPEQYF. CDR3 DNA sequence: TGCAGTGCTAGAGATATCCCCGAGCAGTACTTC.

The genes are TRBV30 and TRBJ1-2; perhaps TRBD1 as D (5 bases). The CDR3 is 15 amino acids. Germline assignment: CDR1 GTSNPN and CDR2 SVGIG (reference sequence). V lost 1 base and J lost 4, with 16 bases in between. CDR3 loop: CAWSGMGGRGYGYTF. CDR3 coding DNA: TGTGCCTGGAGTGGGATGGGGGGACGGGGCTATGGCTACACCTTC.

V is TRBV29-1 and J is TRBJ2-5; 11 bases line up with TRBD2. Germline lookup yields CDR1 SQVTM and CDR2 ANQGSEA. The CDR3 covers 15 residues. J lost 2 bases, V lost 6 bases, and 8 bases had no gene match. The CDR3, as DNA: TGCAGCGTCGTGACTAGCGGGACCACACAAGAGACCCAGTACTTC. Translation: CSVVTSGTTQETQYF.

V and J are TRBV27 and TRBJ1-2, with D perhaps TRBD1 (6 bases). Germline V gene sequence: CDR1 MNHEY, CDR2 SMNVEV (reference sequence). Deletions cut 4 bases from V and 0 bases from J, with 18 bases between. The CDR3 contains 17 residues. The CDR3 protein is CASSSRTASKANYGYTF. CDR3 nucleotides: TGTGCCAGCAGTTCAAGGACAGCTTCGAAAGCTAACTATGGCTACACCTTC.

The CDR3 region has the DNA TGTGCCAGCAGCTCCGCCCACACCTCTGGAAACACCATATATTTT. It yields the protein CASSSAHTSGNTIYF. This rearrangement joins TRBV4-2 to TRBJ1-3; D gene ambiguous. Trimming took off 5 bases at V and 0 bases at J, with 11 bases between the two ends. Germline CDR1 is LGHNA and CDR2 is YNFKEQ. There are 15 residues in the CDR3.

V and J are TRBV6-6 and TRBJ2-2; 13 bases agree with TRBD2. The CDR3 is made up of 15 amino acids. With 5 bases clipped from V and 6 bases from J, the junction kept 3 bases outside the gene matches. CDR1 is MNHNY, CDR2 SVGAGI, per germline (reference sequence). The CDR3 DNA sequence: TGTGCCAGCAGTATACTAGCGGGAGGGCCCGGGGAGCTGTTTTTT. It specifies CASSILAGGPGELFF.

As DNA, the CDR3 is TGTGCCTGGAGTGTAGGCGCCCCGGGAGCTTTCTTT. Amino acids: CAWSVGAPGAFF. This chain uses TRBV30 with TRBJ1-1; no reliable D call. V dropped 0 bases and J dropped 10 bases, with 12 bases sitting between them. This CDR3 region has 12 residues. Germline CDR1 is GTSNPN and CDR2 is SVGIG (reference sequence).

The rearrangement uses TRBV10-1 and TRBJ1-5; 9 positions match TRBD1. The CDR3 is 14 residues long. The trim removed 6 bases at V and 2 bases at J, leaving 2 bases unmatched. The germline CDR1 and CDR2 sequences are WNHNN and SYGVQD (reference sequence). DNA for the CDR3: TGCGCCAGCAGGGGGACAGGGCGCAATCAGCCCCAGCATTTT. Translation: CASRGTGRNQPQHF.

The rearrangement links TRBV27 to TRBJ2-1; TRBD2 agrees at 15 bases. Germline-derived CDR1 and CDR2 are MNHEY and SMNVEV (reference sequence). With V trimmed by 10 bases and J by 0 bases, 13 bases remained unmatched. CDR3 length equals 19 residues. The CDR3 region has the DNA TGTGCCAACAATAAGCCGGGACTAGCGGGAGGAAGCTCCTACAATGAGCAGTTCTTC. This gives the protein CANNKPGLAGGSSYNEQFF.

The chain couples TRBV10-3 to TRBJ2-1; TRBD1 matches at 7 bases. This CDR3 has 13 amino acids. Per germline, CDR1 ENHRY and CDR2 SYGVKD. Trimming cost V 10 bases and J 6 bases; bases outside gene matches: 9. As DNA, the CDR3 is TGTGCCACCAAAACGGGACAGAGCAATGAGCAGTTCTTC. Protein: CATKTGQSNEQFF.

The chain joins TRBV9 to TRBJ2-3; 13 bases fit TRBD2. This CDR3 region has 16 residues. Trimming removed 0 bases from V and 5 bases from J; junction bases left unmatched: 3. Germline CDR1 and CDR2: SGDLS and YYNGEE. The CDR3, as DNA: TGTGCCAGCAGCGTAGAACTAGCGGGAGGGGGAGATACGCAGTATTTT. It encodes CASSVELAGGGDTQYF.

The rearrangement uses TRBV6-5 and TRBJ1-4; D ambiguous. The CDR3 extends over 15 amino acids. Germline lookup yields CDR1 MNHEY and CDR2 SVGAGI. V was cut by 3 bases and J by 8 bases, with 16 bases left in between. CDR3 sequence: CASSYRFEGREKLFF. The CDR3, as DNA: TGTGCCAGCAGTTATAGGTTTGAGGGTCGGGAAAAACTGTTTTTT.

This chain connects TRBV19 to TRBJ2-1, with D possibly TRBD1 on 5 matching bases. This CDR3 comprises 13 residues. The germline gives CDR1 LNHDA, CDR2 SQIVND (reference sequence). Trimming pared 5 bases from V and 6 bases from J, leaving 11 bases between. CDR3 sequence reads: CASSRQTSNEQFF. DNA for the CDR3: TGTGCCAGTAGTCGACAGACCAGCAATGAGCAGTTCTTC.

This rearrangement joins TRBV6-5 to TRBJ1-2; TRBD1 matches at 7 bases. Germline V lookup: CDR1 MNHEY, CDR2 SVGAGI. This CDR3 contains 12 residues. Trimming took 7 bases from V and 8 from J; bases not matched to a gene: 7. The CDR3 DNA follows: TGTGCCAGCACCGAGACAGGGAAAGGCTACACCTTC. Translation: CASTETGKGYTF.